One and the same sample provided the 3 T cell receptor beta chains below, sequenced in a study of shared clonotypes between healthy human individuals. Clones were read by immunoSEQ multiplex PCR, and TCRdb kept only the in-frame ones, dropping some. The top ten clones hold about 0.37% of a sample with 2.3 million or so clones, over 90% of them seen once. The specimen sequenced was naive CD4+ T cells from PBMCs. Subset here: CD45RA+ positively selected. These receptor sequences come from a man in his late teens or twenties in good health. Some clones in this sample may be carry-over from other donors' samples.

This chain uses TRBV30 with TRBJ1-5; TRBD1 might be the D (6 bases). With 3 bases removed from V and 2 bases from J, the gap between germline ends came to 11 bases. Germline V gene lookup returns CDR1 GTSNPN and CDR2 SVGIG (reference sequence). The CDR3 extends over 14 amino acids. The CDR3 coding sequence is TGTGCCTGGAGCGGAGAGGGGGGCAATCAGCCCCAGCATTTT. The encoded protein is CAWSGEGGNQPQHF.

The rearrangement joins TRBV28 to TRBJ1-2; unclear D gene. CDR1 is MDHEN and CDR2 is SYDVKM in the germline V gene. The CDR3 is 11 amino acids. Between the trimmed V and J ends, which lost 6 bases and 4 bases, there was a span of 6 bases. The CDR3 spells CASRFSYGYTF. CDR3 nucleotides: TGTGCCAGCAGGTTCTCCTATGGCTACACCTTC.

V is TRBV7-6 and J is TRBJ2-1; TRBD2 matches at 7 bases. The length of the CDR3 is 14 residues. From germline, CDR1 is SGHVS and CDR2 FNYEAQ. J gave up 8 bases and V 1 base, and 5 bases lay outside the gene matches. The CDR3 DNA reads TGTGCCAGCAGCTTAGAACTAGCGAGCCATGAGCAGTTCTTC. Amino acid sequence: CASSLELASHEQFF.